These 16 T cell receptor beta chains were all obtained from the same sample, sequenced in a study of shared clonotypes between healthy human individuals. Clones were sequenced by immunoSEQ multiplex PCR, and TCRdb holds only the in-frame ones, with some missing. The sample has some 1,100,000 clones, approximately 80% seen once; the top ten hold approximately 0.5%. The sequenced material came from memory CD4+ T cells from PBMCs. Regarding subset: CD45RA-negative fraction. The origin of the receptors is a man aged 18-30 years in good health. Some clones in this sample may be carry-over from other donors' samples.

The chain joins TRBV9 to TRBJ1-5; D unresolved. This CDR3 spans 15 amino acids. The germline gives CDR1 SGDLS, CDR2 YYNGEE. V shed 0 bases and J shed 3 bases, with 10 bases lying between them. The CDR3 reads CASSVDPGDNQPQHF. For the CDR3, the DNA is TGTGCCAGCAGCGTAGACCCCGGGGACAATCAGCCCCAGCATTTT.

This rearrangement joins TRBV29-1 to TRBJ2-1, with 7 bases identical to TRBD1. Germline CDR1 and CDR2: SQVTM and ANQGSEA. The V gene end was trimmed by 4 bases and the J gene end by 8 bases; junction bases not matched to a gene: 5. The CDR3 has 12 amino acids. The CDR3 DNA reads TGCAGCGTTGCAAAGGGGGCTGATGAGCAGTTCTTC. It encodes CSVAKGADEQFF.

This clone was recorded once. The J gene is TRBJ2-3, the V gene TRBV2; 7 bases are shared with TRBD2. Germline V gene sequence: CDR1 SNHLY, CDR2 FYNNEI. The CDR3 covers 14 residues. The V segment lost 7 bases and the J segment 11 bases; nucleotides outside the gene matches: 15. CDR3 loop: CASTGLAAGPRQYF. CDR3 nucleotides: TGTGCCAGCACGGGGCTAGCGGCGGGCCCGCGGCAGTATTTT.

This clone was counted at least ten times. This chain uses TRBV10-2 with TRBJ2-2; TRBD2 aligns across 11 bases. The V and J ends lost 10 bases and 4 bases, in that order; junction bases with no gene match: 11. Germline CDR1 WSHSY, CDR2 SAAADI. The CDR3 contains 16 residues. This chain's CDR3 is CATDTLAGGGTGELFF. For the CDR3, the DNA is TGCGCCACCGACACTCTAGCGGGAGGCGGCACCGGGGAGCTGTTTTTT.

The chain uses TRBV4-2 and TRBJ2-2; 7 bases fit TRBD2. J gave up 13 bases and V 4 bases, and 15 bases lay outside the gene matches. The CDR3 consists of 15 residues. Germline CDR1 is LGHNA and CDR2 is YNFKEQ. CDR3 loop: CASSPGGLAVLGLFF. CDR3 nucleotide sequence: TGTGCCAGCAGCCCCGGAGGGCTAGCGGTATTAGGGCTGTTTTTT.

V usage is TRBV15 and J usage is TRBJ1-5; 8 bases agree with TRBD1. CDR1 and CDR2 from the germline V gene are LNHNV and YYDKDF (reference sequence). The CDR3 has 20 residues. Trimming cost V 1 base and J 4 bases; bases outside gene matches: 18. This CDR3 reads CATSRADRGGWKVGNQPQHF. For the CDR3, the DNA is TGTGCCACCAGCAGAGCCGACAGGGGAGGATGGAAGGTCGGAAATCAGCCCCAGCATTTT.

The chain uses TRBV6-6 and TRBJ1-1; tentatively, D is TRBD1 (5 bases). Germline values: CDR1 MNHNY, CDR2 SVGAGI (reference sequence). The CDR3 spans 15 residues. Trimming pared 4 bases from V and 0 bases from J, leaving 12 bases between. In DNA, the CDR3 is TGTGCCAGCAGTTCCAGGGATTCGGTGAACACTGAAGCTTTCTTT. Translated: CASSSRDSVNTEAFF.

Concerning this clone: Within the sample, other DNA sequences also encode this same CDR3. V usage is TRBV28 and J usage is TRBJ1-4; unclear D gene. Germline V gene data show CDR1 as MDHEN and CDR2 as SYDVKM. V was shortened by 5 bases and J by 8 bases, with 9 bases between the two germline ends. The CDR3 totals 12 residues. In DNA, the CDR3 is TGTGCCAGCAGTGCCTCTAGAGAAAAACTGTTTTTT. Translated, it gives CASSASREKLFF.

This clone appeared a few times. The chain couples TRBV6-1 to TRBJ2-5, with a tentative D call TRBD1 (7 bases). The CDR3 covers 17 residues. Per the germline V gene, CDR1 is MNHNS and CDR2 is SASEGT. Trimming pared 3 bases from V and 9 bases from J, leaving 26 bases between. The CDR3 nucleotides are TGTGCCAGCAGTGACTTGGGAGGATTCAGGGGGGTGGGCTCCCAGTACTTC. Its translation is CASSDLGGFRGVGSQYF.

V and J are TRBV30 and TRBJ2-7, with D tentatively TRBD1 (5 bases). The germline V gene encodes CDR1 GTSNPN and CDR2 SVGIG (reference sequence). This CDR3 is 12 amino acids long. V was cut by 3 bases and J by 0 bases, with 6 bases left in between. CDR3 nucleotide sequence: TGTGCCTGGAGCAGGGACTCCTACGAGCAGTACTTC. Its protein product is CAWSRDSYEQYF.

This clone was counted once. The V call is TRBV7-9, the J call TRBJ2-7; D uncertain. Germline CDR1 and CDR2: SEHNR and FQNEAQ (reference sequence). Trimming took 4 bases from V and 3 from J, leaving 16 bases between them. The CDR3 contains 15 residues. The CDR3 sequence: CASSSTLDGDYEQYF. In DNA, the CDR3 is TGTGCCAGCAGCTCAACCCTGGACGGAGACTACGAGCAGTACTTC. Full variable domain (missing parts from reference TRBV7-9 and TRBJ2-7): DTGVSQNPRHKITKRGQNVTFRCDPISEHNRLYWYRQTLGQGPEFLTYFQNEAQLEKSRLLSDRFSAERPKGSFSTLEIQRTEQGDSAMYLCASSSTLDGDYEQYFGPGTRLTVT.

The chain employs TRBV6-1 and TRBJ1-3; the D is unclear. This CDR3 contains 13 residues. From germline, CDR1 is MNHNS and CDR2 SASEGT. Between the trimmed V and J ends, which lost 4 bases and 0 bases, there was a span of 4 bases. CDR3 sequence (DNA): TGTGCCAGCAGTGGGTTCTCTGGAAACACCATATATTTT. This codes for CASSGFSGNTIYF.

The V gene is TRBV18, the J gene TRBJ2-7; D is perhaps TRBD1 (5 bases). Germline CDR1 reads KGHSH; CDR2 reads LQKENI. V dropped 3 bases and J dropped 0 bases, with 15 bases sitting between them. The CDR3 length is 16 residues. CDR3 in DNA: TGTGCCAGCTCACCTTATACCGGACACGTCTCCTACGAGCAGTACTTC. It is translated as CASSPYTGHVSYEQYF.

The chain employs TRBV15 and TRBJ1-6; perhaps TRBD1 as D (6 bases). Trimming cost V 3 bases and J 6 bases, with 12 bases left between them. Looked up from germline, CDR1 is LNHNV and CDR2 is YYDKDF (reference sequence). The CDR3 consists of 15 residues. The CDR3 DNA reads TGTGCCACCAGCAGGACCCGGACAGTTAATTCACCCCTCCACTTT. Its protein product is CATSRTRTVNSPLHF. The whole variable domain, filled in from reference TRBV15 and TRBJ1-6, reads DAMVIQNPRYQVTQFGKPVTLSCSQTLNHNVMYWYQQKSSQAPKLLFHYYDKDFNNEADTPDNFQSRRPNTSFCFLDIRSPGLGDTAMYLCATSRTRTVNSPLHFGNGTRLTVT.

As concerns this clone: The same CDR3 is also encoded by other DNA sequences in this sample. V and J are TRBV19 and TRBJ1-1; 7 nucleotides match TRBD1. J gave up 5 bases and V 3 bases, and 0 bases lay outside the gene matches. Germline CDR1 reads LNHDA; CDR2 reads SQIVND (reference sequence). This CDR3 region has 12 residues. This chain's CDR3 is CASSIRGTEAFF. CDR3 nucleotides: TGTGCCAGTAGTATCAGGGGGACTGAAGCTTTCTTT.

The chain carries TRBV5-1 and TRBJ1-2; D is unclear. This CDR3 spans 14 amino acids. The V gene's germline CDR1 is SGHRS and CDR2 YFSETQ. V lost 0 bases to trimming and J lost 4 bases, with 10 bases between them. Here the CDR3 DNA reads TGCGCCAGCAGCTTGGCACTCACTGGCTATGGCTACACCTTC. Amino acids: CASSLALTGYGYTF.